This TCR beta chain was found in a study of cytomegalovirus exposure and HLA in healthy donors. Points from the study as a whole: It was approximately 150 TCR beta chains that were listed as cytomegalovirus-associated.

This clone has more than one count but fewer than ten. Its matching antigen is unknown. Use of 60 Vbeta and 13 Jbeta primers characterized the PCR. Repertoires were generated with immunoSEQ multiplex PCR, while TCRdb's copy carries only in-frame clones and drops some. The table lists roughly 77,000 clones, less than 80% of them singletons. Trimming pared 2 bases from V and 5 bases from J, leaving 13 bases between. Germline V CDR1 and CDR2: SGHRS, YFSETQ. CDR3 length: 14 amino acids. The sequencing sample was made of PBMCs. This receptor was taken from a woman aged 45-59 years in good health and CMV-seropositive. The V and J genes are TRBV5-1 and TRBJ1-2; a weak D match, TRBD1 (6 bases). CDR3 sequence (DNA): TGCGCCAGCAGCTTCGAACAGGGATTTTATGGCTACACCTTC. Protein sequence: CASSFEQGFYGYTF.